These T cell receptor beta chains were read from a single sample in a study of cytomegalovirus exposure and HLA in healthy donors. Assay: immunoSEQ multiplex PCR; the TCRdb copy retains only in-frame clones and omits some. The sample records under 200,000 clones, 75% to 90% being singletons. The sequenced sample was PBMCs. Every receptor here comes from a male donor in good health and CMV-seronegative. CDR3s include the opening cysteine and the closing phenylalanine or tryptophan. D genes are given only for firm matches. Part of the rows lack a size; the others show once, few, many or a class for expanded clones.

size,V,J,D,DNA,CDR3
-,TRBV19,TRBJ1-2,-,TGTGCCAGTAGCACATCAACAAGAAACAACGACTATGGCTACACCTTC,CASSTSTRNNDYGYTF
-,TRBV9,TRBJ1-6,-,TGTGCCAGCAGCCCAGACAATTCTGCAATTTCACCCCTCCACTTT,CASSPDNSAISPLHF
-,TRBV5-1,TRBJ2-3,TRBD1,TGCGCCAGCAGCTCGGGACAGTTCACAGATACGCAGTATTTT,CASSSGQFTDTQYF
-,TRBV6-1,TRBJ1-2,TRBD1,TGTGCCAGCAACCCGGGACAGCAATATGGCTACACCTTC,CASNPGQQYGYTF
-,TRBV7-6,TRBJ1-2,-,TGTGCCAGCAGCCCCCGGGCTACATACTCTCCGGGAGGCTACACCTTC,CASSPRATYSPGGYTF
-,TRBV4-1,TRBJ2-1,-,TGCGCCAGCAGCCAAAATCCCGCCCCGGACGGGAGCTCCTACAATGAGCAGTTCTTC,CASSQNPAPDGSSYNEQFF
-,TRBV9,TRBJ2-7,TRBD1,TGTGCCAGCAGCGAGTCGACAGGGGGACCCTACGAGCAGTACTTC,CASSESTGGPYEQYF
-,TRBV5-1,TRBJ1-2,TRBD1,TGCGCCAGCAGCCGACCGGGACAGACAGATGGCTACACCTTC,CASSRPGQTDGYTF
-,TRBV10-2,TRBJ2-1,-,TGCGCCAGCAGTGAGGCCAGTCAAAGGGGGCAGTTCTTC,CASSEASQRGQFF
-,TRBV7-2,TRBJ2-3,-,TGTGCCAGCAGCTTAATAGCCGACAGCACAGGTACGCAGTATTTT,CASSLIADSTGTQYF
-,TRBV7-2,TRBJ2-2,TRBD2,TGTGCCAGCAGCTACTCCGGGACTAGCGGGATCGGGGAGCTGTTTTTT,CASSYSGTSGIGELFF
-,TRBV6-5,TRBJ1-1,TRBD1,TGTGCCAGCAGTTACGATCCCAAACAGGGGACTGAAGCTTTCTTT,CASSYDPKQGTEAFF
-,TRBV6-1,TRBJ1-5,-,TGTGCCAGCAGTGAAGTGGCAGGGGTGAGCAATCAGCCCCAGCATTTT,CASSEVAGVSNQPQHF
-,TRBV7-2,TRBJ1-5,-,TGTGCCAGCAGCCGGGGTCATGATAGGAATCAGCCCCAGCATTTT,CASSRGHDRNQPQHF
-,TRBV30,TRBJ1-6,-,TGTGCCTGGAGTGGGGGGGGCTCCTATAATTCACCCCTCCACTTT,CAWSGGGSYNSPLHF
few,TRBV6-5,TRBJ2-2,TRBD2,TGTGCCAGCAGTTACCTGGGACTAGAAAACACCGGGGAGCTGTTTTTT,CASSYLGLENTGELFF
-,TRBV5-4,TRBJ1-3,-,TGTGCCAGCAGCTTGGATGCCAGGTACTCTGGAAACACCATATATTTT,CASSLDARYSGNTIYF
-,TRBV2,TRBJ2-7,-,TGTGCCAGCAGTGAGGGCCTTACAGGGTCCCAGGGTCGGTACTTC,CASSEGLTGSQGRYF
-,TRBV6-1,TRBJ1-6,-,TGTGCCGCCGGCAGGGAATCCTCACCCCTCCACTTT,CAAGRESSPLHF
-,TRBV7-2,TRBJ1-2,TRBD1,TGTGCCAGCAGCTTAGGACAGGGGGCGGATGGCTACACCTTC,CASSLGQGADGYTF
-,TRBV15,TRBJ1-4,-,TGTGCCACCAGCAGAGGCGGGGCCCGTACTAATGAAAAACTGTTTTTT,CATSRGGARTNEKLFF
-,TRBV19,TRBJ1-6,TRBD1,TGTGCCATAGGGGACAGGGGCGGTTCACCCCTCCACTTT,CAIGDRGGSPLHF
-,TRBV15,TRBJ2-5,-,TGTGCCACCAGCAGTTGGGGGCGGGCAGTTAACCAAGAGACCCAGTACTTC,CATSSWGRAVNQETQYF
few,TRBV5-1,TRBJ1-1,-,TGCGCCAGCAGCTCCGGGGTTCGGAGAAGCGACATGAACACTGAAGCTTTCTTT,CASSSGVRRSDMNTEAFF
few,TRBV7-2,TRBJ2-1,TRBD2,TGTGCCAGCAGCTTTGACGGGGGGGCCTACAATGAGCAGTTCTTC,CASSFDGGAYNEQFF
few,TRBV29-1,TRBJ2-1,TRBD2,TGCAGCGTCCATCGGGGGCTAGCGGGGGGGAATGAGCAGTTCTTC,CSVHRGLAGGNEQFF
-,TRBV4-1,TRBJ2-7,-,TGCGCCAGCAGCCAAGAGCAGGGGACCTCCTACGAGCAGTACTTC,CASSQEQGTSYEQYF
-,TRBV5-1,TRBJ1-2,-,TGCGCCAGCAGCTTCGCCATCGTCACCAACAGGGCGCGGGGCTACACCTTC,CASSFAIVTNRARGYTF
few,TRBV30,TRBJ1-1,-,TGTGCCTGGAGTGAACTTACGAACACTGAAGCTTTCTTT,CAWSELTNTEAFF
-,TRBV5-1,TRBJ1-2,TRBD1,TGCGCCAGCAGCTTGTTAACAGGGGGAACGGAAGGCTACACCTTC,CASSLLTGGTEGYTF
once,TRBV5-1,TRBJ2-7,TRBD1,TGCGCCAGCAGCAAGAGGGACAGCGAAAAGGACTACGAGCAGTACTTC,CASSKRDSEKDYEQYF
-,TRBV7-9,TRBJ1-1,-,TGTGCCAGCAGCTTAGAGACGGGAGAGAACACTGAAGCTTTCTTT,CASSLETGENTEAFF
-,TRBV19,TRBJ1-1,TRBD1,TGTGCCAGTAGTATCCGTGGGACAGTGAACACTGAAGCTTTCTTT,CASSIRGTVNTEAFF
-,TRBV6-5,TRBJ1-3,-,TGTGCCAGCAAAACTTACAGTGGAGGAAACACCATATATTTT,CASKTYSGGNTIYF
once,TRBV2,TRBJ1-6,TRBD1,TGTGCCAGCAGTGAATCCAGGGGGCCTCAAAATTCACCCCTCCACTTT,CASSESRGPQNSPLHF
-,TRBV7-6,TRBJ2-2,TRBD2,TGTGCCAGCAGCCCCCTAGCGGGGGGCGGGGAGCTGTTTTTT,CASSPLAGGGELFF
-,TRBV4-1,TRBJ2-5,TRBD2,TGCGCCAGCAGCCAAGCAGGGCTAGCGGGGGGGCGGGTGACCCAGTACTTC,CASSQAGLAGGRVTQYF
once,TRBV7-9,TRBJ2-7,-,TGTGCCAGCAGCTCGAGAGGGGAGCAGTACTTC,CASSSRGEQYF
-,TRBV30,TRBJ2-6,TRBD2,TGTGCCTGGAGTGTAGTAGCGGGGGGCTCTGGGGCCAACGTCCTGACTTTC,CAWSVVAGGSGANVLTF
-,TRBV9,TRBJ2-1,TRBD1,TGTGCCAGCAGCGAAACAGGGGGCAATGAGCAGTTCTTC,CASSETGGNEQFF
-,TRBV7-9,TRBJ2-5,TRBD1,TGTGCCAGCAGCCCTGGACAGGGCCTTAGGGAGACCCAGTACTTC,CASSPGQGLRETQYF
-,TRBV2,TRBJ1-5,TRBD1,TGTGCCAGCCGGCCTTCAGGGGGCCTTGAAAGCAATCAGCCCCAGCATTTT,CASRPSGGLESNQPQHF
-,TRBV19,TRBJ2-3,TRBD2,TGTGCCAGTACCCCGACTAGCGGGGGGGGATCCACAGATACGCAGTATTTT,CASTPTSGGGSTDTQYF
-,TRBV5-1,TRBJ1-3,-,TGCGCCAGCAGCTTGAAGCAAGGAAACACCATATATTTT,CASSLKQGNTIYF
-,TRBV18,TRBJ1-1,-,TGTGCCAGCTCACCGACTAGAGGGGAAGCTTTCTTT,CASSPTRGEAFF
-,TRBV10-3,TRBJ2-7,TRBD2,TGTGCCATCAGTGACGCGGGGGGGATCTTCTACGAGCAGTACTTC,CAISDAGGIFYEQYF
-,TRBV7-2,TRBJ1-2,TRBD1,TGTGCCAGCAGCCCCAGGACAGGGGCTTCCTATGGCTACACCTTC,CASSPRTGASYGYTF
once,TRBV29-1,TRBJ2-7,-,TGCAGCGTCCCCCGTACAGGGTCTCTCTACGAGCAGTACTTC,CSVPRTGSLYEQYF
few,TRBV7-2,TRBJ2-7,TRBD2,TGTGCCAGCAGCTTACACGGGGGGGACAAGTACGAGCAGTACTTC,CASSLHGGDKYEQYF
-,TRBV2,TRBJ2-7,TRBD2,TGTGCCAGCAGTGAATTTGGCGGGGGAATCTACGAGCAGTACTTC,CASSEFGGGIYEQYF
few,TRBV11-2,TRBJ2-3,TRBD1,TGTGCCAGCAGCGCAAACCGGGACAGAAGCACAGATACGCAGTATTTT,CASSANRDRSTDTQYF
once,TRBV7-9,TRBJ2-3,-,TGTGCCAGCAGCTTCCGGTGGGATACGCAGTATTTT,CASSFRWDTQYF
-,TRBV27,TRBJ2-3,TRBD2,TGTGCCAGCAGTTTATCGGGCCCTTCGGGAGCGGGGGACACAGATACGCAGTATTTT,CASSLSGPSGAGDTDTQYF
-,TRBV4-1,TRBJ1-2,-,TGCGCCAGCAGCCAAGATAATCCCTTAAGATTGGGAGCTAACTATGGCTACACCTTC,CASSQDNPLRLGANYGYTF
once,TRBV7-9,TRBJ1-1,-,TGTGCCAGCAGCACGGCCGGGTTTCAATCTGAAGCTTTCTTT,CASSTAGFQSEAFF